What follows are 28 T cell receptor beta chains derived from one specimen sequenced in a study of cytomegalovirus exposure and HLA in healthy donors. The PCR was carried out with 60 Vbeta primers and 13 Jbeta primers. Clones were read by immunoSEQ multiplex PCR, and TCRdb kept only the in-frame ones, dropping some. The top ten hold roughly 2.4% of the sample, which has around 130,000 clones, 80% to 85% seen once. Sequencing was performed on PBMCs. All receptors derive from a woman aged 40-49 years in good health and CMV-seronegative.

The V call is TRBV7-2, the J call TRBJ2-5; TRBD2 matches at 10 bases. J lost 0 bases, V lost 5 bases, and 15 bases had no gene match. Germline values: CDR1 SGHTA, CDR2 FQGNSA. The CDR3 contains 19 residues. For the CDR3, the DNA is TGTGCCAGCAGCCCATCACTCGGAGCTAGCGGGAGACACCAAGAGACCCAGTACTTC. The encoded protein is CASSPSLGASGRHQETQYF. Drawing the rest from reference TRBV7-2 and TRBJ2-5, the complete variable domain is GAGVSQSPSNKVTEKGKDVELRCDPISGHTALYWYRQSLGQGLEFLIYFQGNSAPDKSGLPSDRFSAERTGGSVSTLTIQRTQQEDSAVYLCASSPSLGASGRHQETQYFGPGTRLLVL.

This rearrangement joins TRBV27 to TRBJ2-7, with a possible D match to TRBD1 (5 bases). The germline V and J ends were trimmed by 3 bases and 8 bases, with 17 bases remaining between them. The CDR3 is 14 amino acids. Germline CDR1 and CDR2: MNHEY and SMNVEV (reference sequence). DNA for the CDR3: TGTGCCAGCAGTTTTGCAGGGTCGAGTCGGCAGCAGTACTTC. Protein product: CASSFAGSSRQQYF.

The rearrangement joins TRBV19 to TRBJ2-3, with 8 bases identical to TRBD2. The V segment lost 4 bases and the J segment 2 bases; nucleotides outside the gene matches: 8. In germline, CDR1 is LNHDA, CDR2 SQIVND (reference sequence). The CDR3 runs 16 residues. CDR3 protein: CASSTPGGGPTDTQYF. Here the CDR3 DNA reads TGTGCCAGTAGTACCCCTGGCGGGGGGCCCACAGATACGCAGTATTTT. The full variable domain, its missing parts supplied by reference TRBV19 and TRBJ2-3, is DGGITQSPKYLFRKEGQNVTLSCEQNLNHDAMYWYRQDPGQGLRLIYYSQIVNDFQKGDIAEGYSVSREKKESFPLTVTSAQKNPTAFYLCASSTPGGGPTDTQYFGPGTRLTVL.

The chain uses TRBV7-9 and TRBJ1-4, with TRBD1 matching 9 bases. Losses at the gene ends were 8 bases for V and 7 bases for J; bases not matched to a gene: 11. The CDR3 sequence is 15 residues long. The germline V gene encodes CDR1 SEHNR and CDR2 FQNEAQ (reference sequence). CDR3 protein: CASRAKDRGSEKLFF. CDR3 in DNA: TGTGCCAGCCGCGCGAAGGACAGGGGTTCTGAAAAACTGTTTTTT.

V usage is TRBV7-3 and J usage is TRBJ2-3; 7 bases fit TRBD1. Trimming at V came to 4 bases and at J to 1 base, leaving 8 bases not matched to a gene. From germline, CDR1 is SGHTA and CDR2 FQGTGA. The CDR3 sequence is 16 residues long. This chain's CDR3 is CASSSGERGRTDTQYF. CDR3 DNA: TGTGCCAGCAGCTCGGGTGAGAGGGGGCGCACAGATACGCAGTATTTT. Based on the CDR3 plus reference TRBV7-3 and TRBJ2-3, the full variable domain is GAGVSQTPSNKVTEKGKYVELRCDPISGHTALYWYRQSLGQGPEFLIYFQGTGAADDSGLPNDRFFAVRPEGSVSTLKIQRTERGDSAVYLCASSSGERGRTDTQYFGPGTRLTVL.

The rearrangement uses TRBV27 and TRBJ2-5; a possible D gene is TRBD2 (6 bases). Judging by the DNA end, TRBJ2-7 fits better; the J call may be wrong. The germline gives CDR1 MNHEY, CDR2 SMNVEV (reference sequence). The CDR3 loop spans 14 amino acids. CDR3 nucleotide sequence: TGTGCCAGCAGTTTAAGCGGGTGGCACTACGAGCAGTACTTC. Translating it yields CASSLSGWHYEQYF.

This clone has only one observation. The chain recombines TRBV6-6 with TRBJ2-3; TRBD1 might be the D (7 bases). The V gene's germline CDR1 is MNHNY and CDR2 SVGAGI (reference sequence). V lost 6 bases, J lost 1 base, and 17 bases lay in between. CDR3 length: 16 residues. The CDR3 spells CASSALDREGTDTQYF. CDR3 DNA sequence: TGTGCCAGCAGCGCCCTCGACAGGGAGGGCACAGATACGCAGTATTTT.

The CDR3 sequence is CASSFHRDYEQYF. CDR3 DNA sequence: TGTGCCAGCAGCTTCCACAGGGACTACGAGCAGTACTTC. The V and J genes are TRBV7-6 and TRBJ2-7; the D gene is possibly TRBD1 (6 bases). This CDR3 has 13 amino acids. Germline V gene sequence: CDR1 SGHVS, CDR2 FNYEAQ. V was trimmed by 3 bases and J by 3 bases, leaving 9 bases between them.

This chain uses TRBV19 with TRBJ2-7; 7 bases are shared with TRBD2. V was clipped by 5 bases and J by 1 base; unmatched bases: 11. The V gene's germline CDR1 is LNHDA and CDR2 SQIVND (reference sequence). This CDR3 contains 16 residues. CDR3 sequence: CASSVSGISGSYEQYF. CDR3 bases: TGTGCCAGTAGTGTCTCAGGGATTAGCGGGTCCTACGAGCAGTACTTC.

The chain uses TRBV7-9 and TRBJ1-3, with a possible D match to TRBD1 (5 bases). The V end was cut by 4 bases, the J end by 1 base, with 17 bases between. Germline values: CDR1 SEHNR, CDR2 FQNEAQ (reference sequence). This CDR3 region has 17 residues. CDR3 in amino acids: CASSSYGQGLSGNTIYF. The CDR3 nucleotides read TGTGCCAGCAGCTCGTACGGGCAGGGTTTGTCTGGAAACACCATATATTTT.

The chain has TRBV11-2 and TRBJ2-7; 9 nucleotides agree with TRBD2. The junction had 2 bases not matched to a gene; V was cut back by 3 bases and J by 2 bases. The CDR3 is 14 residues long. Germline lookup yields CDR1 SGHAT and CDR2 FQNNGV. In nucleotides, the CDR3 is TGTGCCAGCAGCTTGCGGGAGGGCCCCTACGAGCAGTACTTC. Encoded protein: CASSLREGPYEQYF.

V is TRBV13 and J is TRBJ1-3, with D hard to call. CDR1 is PRHDT, CDR2 FYEKMQ, per germline (reference sequence). Trimming took 5 bases from V and 8 from J, leaving 22 bases between them. The CDR3 is 16 amino acids. CDR3: CASSPEGKRSGDTIYF. The CDR3 nucleotides are TGTGCCAGCAGCCCGGAGGGAAAAAGATCCGGAGACACCATATATTTT.

CDR3 protein: CASSRTERNTEAFF. As DNA, the CDR3 is TGTGCCAGCAGCCGAACTGAAAGGAACACTGAAGCTTTCTTT. The chain carries TRBV7-8 and TRBJ1-1; D call uncertain. Germline V gene lookup returns CDR1 SGHVS and CDR2 FQNEAQ. The length of the CDR3 is 14 residues. The V gene lost 5 bases and the J gene lost 1 base, with 11 bases spanning the gap.

This chain joins TRBV7-8 and TRBJ2-7; TRBD2 aligns across 8 bases. Germline assignment: CDR1 SGHVS and CDR2 FQNEAQ. This CDR3 has 16 amino acids. V lost 1 base, J lost 3 bases, and 8 bases stayed unmatched. CDR3 region: CASSLEYLAGNYEQYF. The CDR3, as DNA: TGTGCCAGCAGCTTAGAATATTTAGCGGGAAACTACGAGCAGTACTTC.

The chain recombines TRBV19 with TRBJ1-4, with a weak D call TRBD1 (5 bases). The CDR3 consists of 15 residues. Germline V CDR1 and CDR2: LNHDA, SQIVND (reference sequence). Deletions cut 3 bases from V and 5 bases from J, with 13 bases between. In DNA, the CDR3 is TGTGCCAGTAGTATCGCGGGGGGTCTCAATGAAAAACTGTTTTTT. This sequence encodes CASSIAGGLNEKLFF.

The chain recombines TRBV5-1 with TRBJ2-3; weak D call: TRBD1 (6 bases). The V end was cut by 4 bases, the J end by 2 bases, with 14 bases between. This CDR3 comprises 15 residues. CDR1 is SGHRS and CDR2 is YFSETQ in the germline V gene. CDR3 nucleotides: TGCGCCAGCAGCCAACAGGGAGCGAACACAGATACGCAGTATTTT. Its protein product is CASSQQGANTDTQYF.

This clone was counted only a few times. V and J are TRBV6-5 and TRBJ2-1; TRBD1 is a possible D gene (5 bases). Trimming left V 7 bases short and J 0 bases short, with 13 bases between. From germline, CDR1 is MNHEY and CDR2 SVGAGI. This CDR3 region has 15 residues. This CDR3 is CASTVGASSYNEQFF. CDR3 coding DNA: TGTGCCAGCACTGTAGGGGCGAGCTCCTACAATGAGCAGTTCTTC.

This chain joins TRBV11-2 and TRBJ2-7; no clear D. There are 15 residues in the CDR3. Germline-derived CDR1 and CDR2 are SGHAT and FQNNGV. V lost 5 bases and J lost 2, with 16 bases in between. CDR3 in amino acids: CASSGTAILTYEQYF. The CDR3 DNA sequence: TGTGCCAGCAGCGGTACAGCTATACTCACCTACGAGCAGTACTTC. Complete variable domain (other parts from reference TRBV11-2 and TRBJ2-7): EAGVAQSPRYKIIEKRQSVAFWCNPISGHATLYWYQQILGQGPKLLIQFQNNGVVDDSQLPKDRFSAERLKGVDSTLKIQPAKLEDSAVYLCASSGTAILTYEQYFGPGTRLTVT.

This rearrangement joins TRBV5-6 to TRBJ2-7; TRBD2 matches at 8 bases. With 2 bases clipped from V and 3 bases from J, the junction kept 4 bases outside the gene matches. Germline lookup yields CDR1 SGHDT and CDR2 YYEEEE. This CDR3 contains 14 residues. This chain's CDR3 is CASSLVREDYEQYF. CDR3 coding DNA: TGTGCCAGCAGCTTAGTGCGGGAGGACTACGAGCAGTACTTC.

In DNA, the CDR3 is TGTGCCAGTTCCACCTGGGGGGGCGAGCAGTACTTC. Protein: CASSTWGGEQYF. The rearrangement joins TRBV19 to TRBJ2-7; 7 nucleotides agree with TRBD2. The CDR3 sequence is 12 residues long. Germline CDR1 and CDR2: LNHDA and SQIVND (reference sequence). V lost 8 bases and J lost 6; bases outside the gene matches: 7.

The chain combines TRBV27 with TRBJ2-3; D uncertain. The germline CDR1 and CDR2 sequences are MNHEY and SMNVEV (reference sequence). The germline V and J ends were trimmed by 6 bases and 2 bases, with 15 bases remaining between them. This CDR3 is built from 15 residues. The CDR3 spells CASRPLNLNTDTQYF. In nucleotides, the CDR3 is TGTGCCAGCAGGCCTCTAAATTTAAACACAGATACGCAGTATTTT.

This clone was found a few times. V usage is TRBV11-2 and J usage is TRBJ2-7; 11 bases are shared with TRBD1. The CDR3 loop spans 15 amino acids. V gave up 1 base and J gave up 5 bases; unmatched junction bases: 4. Germline lookup yields CDR1 SGHAT and CDR2 FQNNGV. The CDR3 is CASSLGGGQGDEQYF. For the CDR3, the DNA is TGTGCCAGCAGCTTAGGAGGGGGACAGGGGGACGAGCAGTACTTC.

The V gene is TRBV20-1, the J gene TRBJ1-5, with D possibly matching TRBD1 (6 bases). V lost 7 bases and J lost 9, with 13 bases in between. This CDR3 comprises 11 residues. In germline, CDR1 is DFQATT, CDR2 SNEGSKA (reference sequence). In nucleotides, the CDR3 is TGCAGTGTTCAGGGGCCGGGGCCCCAGCATTTT. Protein sequence: CSVQGPGPQHF.

The chain couples TRBV7-3 to TRBJ1-1, with D perhaps TRBD1 (6 bases). V was pared by 2 bases and J by 5 bases, with 18 bases between. The length of the CDR3 is 16 residues. CDR1 SGHTA and CDR2 FQGTGA come from the germline V gene. The CDR3 here is CASSLATGNRATEAFF. The CDR3 nucleotides are TGTGCCAGCAGCTTAGCTACCGGTAACAGGGCTACTGAAGCTTTCTTT.

The genes are TRBV4-3 and TRBJ2-1; 7 bases fit TRBD2. The V gene end was trimmed by 0 bases and the J gene end by 1 base; junction bases not matched to a gene: 6. The CDR3 runs to 17 residues. Germline V lookup: CDR1 LGHNA, CDR2 YSLEER. CDR3 coding DNA: TGCGCCAGCAGCCAAGATGCGGGGGTTTTATCCTACAATGAGCAGTTCTTC. This codes for CASSQDAGVLSYNEQFF.

This clone was found a few times. The genes are TRBV5-1 and TRBJ2-7; tentatively, D is TRBD1 (5 bases). The CDR3 has 14 amino acids. V lost 4 bases to trimming and J lost 2 bases, with 13 bases between them. The germline V gene encodes CDR1 SGHRS and CDR2 YFSETQ. The CDR3 DNA is TGCGCCAGCAGCAATGCACAGGCCCCCTACGAGCAGTACTTC. It codes for CASSNAQAPYEQYF.

On this clone itself: One junction end does not reproduce the germline sequence, and a read error may be involved. The chain uses TRBV9 and TRBJ1-1; 9 nucleotides align to TRBD1. The CDR3 is 14 residues long. The germline gives CDR1 SGDLS, CDR2 YYNGEE. This chain's CDR3 is CASSANTGGGFSRF. The DNA of the CDR3 is TGTGCCAGCAGCGCTAATACAGGGGGCGGTTTTTCTCGCTTT.

This clone was recorded a few times. J is TRBJ1-1 and V is TRBV6-5; perhaps TRBD1 as D (6 bases). This CDR3 has 15 amino acids. Trimming took off 5 bases at V and 2 bases at J, with 15 bases between the two ends. Germline loops: CDR1 MNHEY, CDR2 SVGAGI. In DNA form, the CDR3 reads TGTGCCAGCAGTCGCGGACAGTGGGAAAACACTGAAGCTTTCTTT. Translated, it gives CASSRGQWENTEAFF.